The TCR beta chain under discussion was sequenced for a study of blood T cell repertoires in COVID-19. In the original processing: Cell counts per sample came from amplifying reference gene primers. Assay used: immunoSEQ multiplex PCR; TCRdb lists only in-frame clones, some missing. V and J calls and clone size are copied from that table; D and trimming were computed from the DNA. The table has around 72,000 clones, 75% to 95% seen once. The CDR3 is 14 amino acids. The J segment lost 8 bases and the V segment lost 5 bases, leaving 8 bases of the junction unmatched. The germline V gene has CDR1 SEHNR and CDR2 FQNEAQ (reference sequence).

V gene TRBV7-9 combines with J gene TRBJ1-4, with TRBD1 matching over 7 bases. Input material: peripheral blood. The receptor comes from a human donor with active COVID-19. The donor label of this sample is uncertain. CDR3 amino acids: CASSRTGTFEKLFF. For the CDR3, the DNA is TGTGCCAGCAGCAGGACAGGAACATTCGAAAAACTGTTTTTT.